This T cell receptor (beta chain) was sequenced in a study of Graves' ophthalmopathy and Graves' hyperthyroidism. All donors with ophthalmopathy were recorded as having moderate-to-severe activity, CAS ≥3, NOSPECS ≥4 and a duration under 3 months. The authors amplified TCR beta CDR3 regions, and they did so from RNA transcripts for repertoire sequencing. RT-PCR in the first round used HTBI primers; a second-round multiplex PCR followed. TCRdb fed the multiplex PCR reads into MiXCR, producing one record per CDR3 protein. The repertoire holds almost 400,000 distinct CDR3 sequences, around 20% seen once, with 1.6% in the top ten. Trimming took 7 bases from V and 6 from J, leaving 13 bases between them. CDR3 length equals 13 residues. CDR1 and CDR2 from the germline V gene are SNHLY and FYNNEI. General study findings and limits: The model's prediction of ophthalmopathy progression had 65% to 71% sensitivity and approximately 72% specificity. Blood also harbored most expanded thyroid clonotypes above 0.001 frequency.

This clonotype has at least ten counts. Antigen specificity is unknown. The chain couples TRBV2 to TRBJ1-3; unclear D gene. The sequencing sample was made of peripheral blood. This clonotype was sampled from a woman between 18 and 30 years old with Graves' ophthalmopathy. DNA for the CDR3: TGTGCCAGCAACTCGACCGAAGTAAACACCATATATTTT. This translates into CASNSTEVNTIYF. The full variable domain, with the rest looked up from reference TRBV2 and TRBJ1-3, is EPEVTQTPSHQVTQMGQEVILRCVPISNHLYFYWYRQILGQKVEFLVSFYNNEISEKSEIFDDQFSVERPDGSNFTLKIRSTKLEDSAMYFCASNSTEVNTIYFGEGSWLTVV.